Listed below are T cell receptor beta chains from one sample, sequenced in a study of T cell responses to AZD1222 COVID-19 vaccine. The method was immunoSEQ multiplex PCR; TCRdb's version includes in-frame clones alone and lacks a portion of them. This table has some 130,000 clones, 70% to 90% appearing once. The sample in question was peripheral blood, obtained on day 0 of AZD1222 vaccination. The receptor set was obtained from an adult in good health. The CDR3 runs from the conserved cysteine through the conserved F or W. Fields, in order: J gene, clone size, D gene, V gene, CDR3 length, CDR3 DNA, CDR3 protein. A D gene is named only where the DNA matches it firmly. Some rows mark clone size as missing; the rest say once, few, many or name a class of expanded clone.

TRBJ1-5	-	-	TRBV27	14	TGTGCCAGCAGTAGAGGGGTGAGCAATCAGCCCCAGCATTTT	CASSRGVSNQPQHF
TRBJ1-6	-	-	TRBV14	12	TGTGCCAGCAGCCCCTATAATTCACCCCTCCACTTT	CASSPYNSPLHF
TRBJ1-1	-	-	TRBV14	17	TGTGCCAGCAGCGTTGACAGGTTGAATGCGGCGAACACTGAAGCTTTCTTT	CASSVDRLNAANTEAFF
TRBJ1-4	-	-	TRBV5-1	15	TGCGCCAGCAGCTTGGCAAGTTCAACTAATGAAAAACTGTTTTTT	CASSLASSTNEKLFF
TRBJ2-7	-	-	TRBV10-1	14	TGCGCCAGCAGTGGCGGGACAGCCTCCTACGAGCAGTACTTC	CASSGGTASYEQYF
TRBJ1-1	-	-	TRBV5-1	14	TGCGCCAGCAGCGCCGACGGAGGGTCCACTGAAGCTTTCTTT	CASSADGGSTEAFF
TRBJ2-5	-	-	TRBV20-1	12	TGCAGTGCTAGTCGACAGAAAGAGACCCAGTACTTC	CSASRQKETQYF
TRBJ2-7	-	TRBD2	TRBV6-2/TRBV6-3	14	TGTGCCAGCAGCCTAGCGGGATGGTTCTACGAGCAGTACTTC	CASSLAGWFYEQYF
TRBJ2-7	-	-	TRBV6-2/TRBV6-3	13	TGTGCCAGCAGCCCCGGACTGTCCTACGAGCAGTACTTC	CASSPGLSYEQYF
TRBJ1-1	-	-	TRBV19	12	TGTGCCTCCAAGGACAACGGAAGGGAAGCTTTCTTT	CASKDNGREAFF
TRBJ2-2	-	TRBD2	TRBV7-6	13	TGTGCCGGGCTCCTAGCGGGAACCGGGGAGCTGTTTTTT	CAGLLAGTGELFF
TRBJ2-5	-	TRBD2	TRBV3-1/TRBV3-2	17	TGTGCCAGCAGCCCCCCCCCGTCTAGCGGGAGTTACGAGACCCAGTACTTC	CASSPPPSSGSYETQYF
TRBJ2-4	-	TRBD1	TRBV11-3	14	TGTGCCAGCAGCCCGCAGGGGGCAAAAAACATTCAGTACTTC	CASSPQGAKNIQYF
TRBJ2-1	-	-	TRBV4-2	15	TGTGCCAGCAGCCAAGAGGGGACCGAGTACAATGAGCAGTTCTTC	CASSQEGTEYNEQFF
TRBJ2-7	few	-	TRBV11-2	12	TGTGCCAGCAGCTTAGGCCGGATCGAGCAGTACTTC	CASSLGRIEQYF
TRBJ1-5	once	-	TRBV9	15	TGTGCCAGCAGCACAAGGGGCGATAGCAATCAGCCCCAGCATTTT	CASSTRGDSNQPQHF
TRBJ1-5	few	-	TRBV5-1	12	TGCGCCAGCATTACAAAGGATCAGCCCCAGCATTTT	CASITKDQPQHF
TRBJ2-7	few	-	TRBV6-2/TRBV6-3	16	TGTGCCAGCAGTTGGAACAGGGCAGCGGGAACCTACGAGCAGTACTTC	CASSWNRAAGTYEQYF
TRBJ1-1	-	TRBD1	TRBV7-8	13	TGTGCCAGCACGGCCGGGACAGGGGGCATGGCTTTCTTT	CASTAGTGGMAFF
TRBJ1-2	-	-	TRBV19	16	TGTGCCAGTAGTAGCCTTGGGGCACAACCCAGAGGTGGCTACACCTTC	CASSSLGAQPRGGYTF
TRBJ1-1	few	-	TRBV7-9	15	TGTGCCAGCAGCTTAGGACCAGGGTCGAACACTGAAGCTTTCTTT	CASSLGPGSNTEAFF
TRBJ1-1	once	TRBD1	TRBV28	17	TGTGCCAGCAGTTTCATCCACCGACAGGGGATGAACACTGAAGCTTTCTTT	CASSFIHRQGMNTEAFF
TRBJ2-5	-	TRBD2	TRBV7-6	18	TGTGCCAGCAGCCCTAGCGGGGGGGCTATCAGCTTGCAAGAGACCCAGTACTTC	CASSPSGGAISLQETQYF
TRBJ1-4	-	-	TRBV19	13	TGTGCCAGTAGTATATCACGGGATGAAAAACTGTTTTTT	CASSISRDEKLFF
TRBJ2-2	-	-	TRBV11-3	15	TGTGCCAGCAGCCGGTGGGTTGGAGGGACCGGGGAGCTGTTTTTT	CASSRWVGGTGELFF
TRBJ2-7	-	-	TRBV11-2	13	TGTGCCAGCAGCTTTGGGGGGTCCTACGAGCAGTACTTC	CASSFGGSYEQYF
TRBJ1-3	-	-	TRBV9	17	TGTGCCAGCAGCGTAGGGAACTCGGGCCCTTGGGTAGACACCATATATTTT	CASSVGNSGPWVDTIYF
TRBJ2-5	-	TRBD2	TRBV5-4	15	TGTGCCAGCACCCGTAGCGGGGAGAGGCAAGAGACCCAGTACTTC	CASTRSGERQETQYF
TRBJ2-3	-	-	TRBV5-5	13	TGTGCCAGCAGCTTCGGACAGCCAGGCACGCAGTATTTT	CASSFGQPGTQYF
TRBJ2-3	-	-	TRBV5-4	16	TGTGCCAGCAGCTACACAGACAGACAACTCACAGATACGCAGTATTTT	CASSYTDRQLTDTQYF
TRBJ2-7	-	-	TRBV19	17	TGTGCCAGTAGTAAGCTTGGTTCACCATCGGGGTCCTACGAGCAGTACTTC	CASSKLGSPSGSYEQYF
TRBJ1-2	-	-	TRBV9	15	TGTGCCAGCAGCTCCCTGGACGGATGGGACTATGGCTACACCTTC	CASSSLDGWDYGYTF
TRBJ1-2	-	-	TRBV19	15	TGTGCCAGTAGTATGTGGGGGATGGGAAACTATGGCTACACCTTC	CASSMWGMGNYGYTF
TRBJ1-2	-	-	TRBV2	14	TGTGCCAGCATCGAGCAAGGGGCGGGCTATGGCTACACCTTC	CASIEQGAGYGYTF
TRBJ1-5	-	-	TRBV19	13	TGTGCCAGTAGTATTCTGGGGAATCAGCCCCAGCATTTT	CASSILGNQPQHF
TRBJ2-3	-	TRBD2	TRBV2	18	TGTGCCAGCAGTGTGTTAACTAGCGGGCCCTTTCCCACAGATACGCAGTATTTT	CASSVLTSGPFPTDTQYF
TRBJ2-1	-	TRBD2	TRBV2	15	TGTGCCAGCAGGGAGGGGACTAGCTACCTGAATGAGCAGTTCTTC	CASREGTSYLNEQFF
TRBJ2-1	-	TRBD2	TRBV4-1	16	TGCGCCAGCTGCCAACGCCCTAGCGGGGGGAACGGTGAGCAGTTCTTC	CASCQRPSGGNGEQFF
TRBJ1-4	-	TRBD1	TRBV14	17	TGTGCCAGCAGCCATGCATTTCGGGGACAGGCTAATGAAAAACTGTTTTTT	CASSHAFRGQANEKLFF
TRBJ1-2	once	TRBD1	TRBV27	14	TGTGCCAGCAGCCCGACAGGGGATAACTATGGCTACACCTTC	CASSPTGDNYGYTF
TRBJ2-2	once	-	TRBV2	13	TGTGCCAGCAGTGTGGGGAACACCGGGGAGCTGTTTTTT	CASSVGNTGELFF
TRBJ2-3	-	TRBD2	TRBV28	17	TGTGCCAGCACCCCCGGAGGGGCGCGGGGGGAAACAGATACGCAGTATTTT	CASTPGGARGETDTQYF